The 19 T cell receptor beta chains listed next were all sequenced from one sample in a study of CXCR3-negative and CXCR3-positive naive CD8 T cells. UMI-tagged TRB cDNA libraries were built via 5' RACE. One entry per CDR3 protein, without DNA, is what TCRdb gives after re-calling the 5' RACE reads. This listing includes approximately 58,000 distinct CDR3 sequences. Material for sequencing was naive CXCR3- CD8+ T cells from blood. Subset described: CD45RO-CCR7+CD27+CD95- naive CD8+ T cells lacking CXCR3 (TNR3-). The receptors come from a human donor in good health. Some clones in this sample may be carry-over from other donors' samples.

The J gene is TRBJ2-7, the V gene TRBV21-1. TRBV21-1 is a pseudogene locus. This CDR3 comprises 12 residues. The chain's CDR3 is CASSRRTYEQYF.

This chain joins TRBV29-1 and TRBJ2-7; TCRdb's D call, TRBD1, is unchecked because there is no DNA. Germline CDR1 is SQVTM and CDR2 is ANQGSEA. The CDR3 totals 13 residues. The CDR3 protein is CSVRDIFSYEQYF.

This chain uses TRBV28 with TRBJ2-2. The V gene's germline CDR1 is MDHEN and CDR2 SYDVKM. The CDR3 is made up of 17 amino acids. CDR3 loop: CASSLSVRGRSTGELFF.

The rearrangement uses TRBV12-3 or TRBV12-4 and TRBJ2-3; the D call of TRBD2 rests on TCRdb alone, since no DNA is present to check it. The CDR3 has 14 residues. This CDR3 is CASGRLGPTDTQYF.

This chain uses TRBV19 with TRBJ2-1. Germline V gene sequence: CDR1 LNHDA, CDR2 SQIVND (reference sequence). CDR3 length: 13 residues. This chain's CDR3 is CASSMGTYNEQFF.

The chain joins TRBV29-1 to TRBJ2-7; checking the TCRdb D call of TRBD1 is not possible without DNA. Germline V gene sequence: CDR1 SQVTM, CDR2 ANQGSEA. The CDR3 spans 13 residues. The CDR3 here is CSVEGPASYEQYF.

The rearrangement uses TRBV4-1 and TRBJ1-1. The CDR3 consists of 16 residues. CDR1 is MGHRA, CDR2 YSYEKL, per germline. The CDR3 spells CASSQDLFDGNTEAFF.

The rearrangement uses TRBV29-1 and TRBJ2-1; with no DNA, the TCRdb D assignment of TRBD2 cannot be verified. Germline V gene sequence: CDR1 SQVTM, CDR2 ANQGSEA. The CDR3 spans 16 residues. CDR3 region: CSVETDAGIVYNEQFF.

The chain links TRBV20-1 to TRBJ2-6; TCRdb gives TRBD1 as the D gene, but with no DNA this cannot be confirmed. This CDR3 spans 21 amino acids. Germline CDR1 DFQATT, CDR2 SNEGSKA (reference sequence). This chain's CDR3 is CSARTPDSFSTGPSGANVLTF.

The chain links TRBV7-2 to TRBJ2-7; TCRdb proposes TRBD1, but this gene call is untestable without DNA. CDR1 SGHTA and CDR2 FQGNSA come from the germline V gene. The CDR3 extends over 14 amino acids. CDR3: CASSLARATGEQYF.

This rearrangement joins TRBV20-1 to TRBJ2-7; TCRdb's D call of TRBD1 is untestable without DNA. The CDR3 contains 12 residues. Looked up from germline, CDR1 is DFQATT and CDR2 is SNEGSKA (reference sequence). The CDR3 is CSAGQEQGEQYF.

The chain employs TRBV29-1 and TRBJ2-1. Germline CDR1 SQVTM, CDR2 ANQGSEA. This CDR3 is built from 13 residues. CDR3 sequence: CSSKGGAYNEQFF.

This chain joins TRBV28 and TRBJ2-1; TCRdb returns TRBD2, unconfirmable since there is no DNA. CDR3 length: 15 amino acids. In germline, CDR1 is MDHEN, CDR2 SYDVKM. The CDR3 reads CASKLLAGAYNEQFF.

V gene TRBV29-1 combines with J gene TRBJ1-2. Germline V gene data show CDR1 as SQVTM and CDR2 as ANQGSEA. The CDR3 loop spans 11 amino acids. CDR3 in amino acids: CSVEHSYGYTF.

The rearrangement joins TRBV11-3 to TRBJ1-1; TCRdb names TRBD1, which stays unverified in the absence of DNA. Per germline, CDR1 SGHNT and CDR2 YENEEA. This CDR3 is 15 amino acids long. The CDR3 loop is CASSLLRGQGTEAFF. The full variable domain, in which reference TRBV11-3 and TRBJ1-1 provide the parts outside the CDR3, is EAGVVQSPRYKIIEKKQPVAFWCNPISGHNTLYWYLQNLGQGPELLIRYENEEAVDDSQLPKDRFSAERLKGVDSTLKIQPAELGDSAVYLCASSLLRGQGTEAFFGQGTRLTVV.

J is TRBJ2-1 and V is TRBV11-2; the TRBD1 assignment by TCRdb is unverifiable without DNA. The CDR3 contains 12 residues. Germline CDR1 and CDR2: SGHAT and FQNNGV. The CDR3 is CASSLVVDMQFF.

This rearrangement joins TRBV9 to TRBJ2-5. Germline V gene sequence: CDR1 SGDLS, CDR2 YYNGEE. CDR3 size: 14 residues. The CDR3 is CASSVRLHGETQYF.

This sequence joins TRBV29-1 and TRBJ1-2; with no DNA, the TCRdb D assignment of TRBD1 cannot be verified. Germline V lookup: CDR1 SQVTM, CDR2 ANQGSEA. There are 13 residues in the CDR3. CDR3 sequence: CSVEGAGGNGYTF. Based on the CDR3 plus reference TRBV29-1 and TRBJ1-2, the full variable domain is SAVISQKPSRDICQRGTSLTIQCQVDSQVTMMFWYRQQPGQSLTLIATANQGSEATYESGFVIDKFPISRPNLTFSTLTVSNMSPEDSSIYLCSVEGAGGNGYTFGSGTRLTVV.

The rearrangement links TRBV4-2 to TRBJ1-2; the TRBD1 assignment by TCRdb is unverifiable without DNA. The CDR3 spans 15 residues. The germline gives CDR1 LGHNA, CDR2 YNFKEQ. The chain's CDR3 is CASSQTPTGGSGYTF.